These T cell receptor beta chains were read from a single sample in a study of identical twins. TCRdb reprocessed the 5' RACE reads via MiXCR and lists one record per CDR3 protein. The data show approximately 500,000 distinct CDR3 sequences, with roughly 15% seen just once and less than 0.5% held by the top ten. The sample was also linked to a second study, of yellow fever vaccine responses in identical twins.

The sequenced material came from CD4+ T cells sorted from blood. These receptor sequences come from a woman aged 18 to 35 in good health. Both conserved end residues are part of each CDR3. A D gene is named only where the DNA matches it firmly. Clone size is not always given. Where it is, it says once, few, many or a class for expanded clones.

j_call v_call clone_size d_call cdr3_nt cdr3_aa
TRBJ2-5 TRBV20-1 many TRBD2 TGCAGTGCTTCCCGGGACTATAAAGAGACCCAGTACTTC CSASRDYKETQYF
TRBJ2-1 TRBV29-1 . TRBD2 TGCAGCGTTGTAGTCCTAGCGGGAGTAGGTGAGCAGTTCTTC CSVVVLAGVGEQFF
TRBJ2-5 TRBV12-3/TRBV12-4 few . TGTGCCAGCGCGCAGGGGGAGGCGAAGACCCAGTACTTC CASAQGEAKTQYF
TRBJ2-1 TRBV6-1 . TRBD1 TGTGCCGTCGCCTTGACAGGGCGTAATGAGCAGTTCTTC CAVALTGRNEQFF
TRBJ2-7 TRBV12-5 . . TGTGCTAGTGGCCCCGGGACACAGGAGGTATACGAGCAGTACTTC CASGPGTQEVYEQYF
TRBJ1-1 TRBV11-3 few . TGTGCCAGCAGCTCCCTCCAAGGAACGAACACTGAAGCTTTCTTT CASSSLQGTNTEAFF
TRBJ2-1 TRBV20-1 . . TGCAGTGCCCAGGGGACCTACAGCAATGAGCAGTTCTTC CSAQGTYSNEQFF
TRBJ2-1 TRBV14 . TRBD2 TGTGCCAGCAGCCATCCCCCTCAAACTAGCGGATACAATGAGCAGTTCTTC CASSHPPQTSGYNEQFF
TRBJ2-5 TRBV7-2 . . TGTGCCAGCATGGAACCCCCAGGAACCCAGTACTTC CASMEPPGTQYF
TRBJ1-1 TRBV19 . TRBD1 TGTGCCAGTGGAGATCCTGACGGGACAGGGCGTTATGGTGAAGCTTTCTTT CASGDPDGTGRYGEAFF
TRBJ1-2 TRBV3-1 . TRBD1 TGTGCCAGCAGCCAAGCCGACAGGGTCTATGGCTACACCTTC CASSQADRVYGYTF
TRBJ2-1 TRBV9 few TRBD2 TGTGCCAGCAGCGGCCCCCTCGGACTAGCGGGCTTCAATGAGCAGTTCTTC CASSGPLGLAGFNEQFF